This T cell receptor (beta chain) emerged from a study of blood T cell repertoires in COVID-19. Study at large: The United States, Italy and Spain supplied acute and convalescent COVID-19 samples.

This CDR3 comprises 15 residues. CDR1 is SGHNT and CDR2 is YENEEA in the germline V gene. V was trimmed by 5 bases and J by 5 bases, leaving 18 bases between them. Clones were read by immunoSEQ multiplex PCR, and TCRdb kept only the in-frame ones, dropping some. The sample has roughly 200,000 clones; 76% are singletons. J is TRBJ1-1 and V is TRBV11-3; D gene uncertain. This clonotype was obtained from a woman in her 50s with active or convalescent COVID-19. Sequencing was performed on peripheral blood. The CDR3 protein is CASSAPREEVTEAFF. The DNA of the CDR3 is TGTGCCAGCAGCGCCCCGAGAGAAGAGGTAACTGAAGCTTTCTTT.